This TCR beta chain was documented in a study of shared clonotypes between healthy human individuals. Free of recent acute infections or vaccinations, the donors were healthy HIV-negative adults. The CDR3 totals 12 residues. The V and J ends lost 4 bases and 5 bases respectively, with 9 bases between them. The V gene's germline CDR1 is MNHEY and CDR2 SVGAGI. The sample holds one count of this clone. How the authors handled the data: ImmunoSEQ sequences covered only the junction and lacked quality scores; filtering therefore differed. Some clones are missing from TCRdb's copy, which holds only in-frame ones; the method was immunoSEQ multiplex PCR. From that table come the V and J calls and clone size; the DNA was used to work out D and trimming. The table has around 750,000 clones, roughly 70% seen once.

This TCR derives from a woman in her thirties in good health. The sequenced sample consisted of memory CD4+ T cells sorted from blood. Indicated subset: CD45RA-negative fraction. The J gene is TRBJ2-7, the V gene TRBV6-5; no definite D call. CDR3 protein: CASSSTRNEQYF. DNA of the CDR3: TGTGCCAGCAGTTCGACTCGAAACGAGCAGTACTTC.